This T cell receptor (beta chain) was documented in a study of molecular identifiers for immune sequencing clone quantification. Findings of the study overall: Sizes of clones that are highly expanded could be underestimated (if identical TCR molecules share a barcode). Spiked Jurkat TCR RNA equal to one cell could reportedly be picked out among some 1 million naive cells.

This clonotype was seen ten or more times. Antigen unknown. One entry per CDR3 protein results from TCRdb running MiXCR on the PCR reads. Of roughly 93,000 distinct CDR3 sequences detected, over 15% appear once; the ten largest clones hold 0.7% to 0.95%. Sorting defined naive CD8 T cells as CD8+CD4-CCR7+CD45RA+. Material for sequencing was naive CD8+ T cells from blood, with Jurkat cell RNA spiked in. Regarding subset: FACS-sorted CD8+CD4-CCR7+CD45RA+ naive T cells. This receptor was identified in a human donor in good health. Some libraries in this study had Jurkat cell RNA spiked in.

The CDR3 nucleotides are TGCAGCGTTGAGTCCCACTCATTGACAGGGGCCCTAGACACAGATACGCAGTATTTT. This gives the protein CSVESHSLTGALDTDTQYF. The genes are TRBV29-1 and TRBJ2-3; TRBD1 agrees at 8 bases. The junction had 19 bases not matched to a gene; V was cut back by 3 bases and J by 2 bases. Germline CDR1 is SQVTM and CDR2 is ANQGSEA. The CDR3 spans 19 residues.